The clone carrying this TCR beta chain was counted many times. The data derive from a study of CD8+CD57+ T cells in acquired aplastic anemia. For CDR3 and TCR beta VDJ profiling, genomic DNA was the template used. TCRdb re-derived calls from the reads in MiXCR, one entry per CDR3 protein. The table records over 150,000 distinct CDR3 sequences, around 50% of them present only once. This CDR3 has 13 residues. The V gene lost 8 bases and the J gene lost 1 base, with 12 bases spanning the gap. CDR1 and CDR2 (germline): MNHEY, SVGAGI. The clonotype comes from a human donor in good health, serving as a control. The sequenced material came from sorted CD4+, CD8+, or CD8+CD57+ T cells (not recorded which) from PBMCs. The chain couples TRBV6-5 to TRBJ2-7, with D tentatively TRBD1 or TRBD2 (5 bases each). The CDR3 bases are TGTGCCAGCTTCGGGGCTCCATCCTACGAGCAGTACTTC. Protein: CASFGAPSYEQYF.